The rows below give T cell receptor beta chains drawn from one sample of a study of T-cell reconstitution after alpha-beta-depleted transplantation in children. One entry per CDR3 protein, called by TCRdb with MiXCR from the PCR reads. The repertoire consists of approximately 500,000 distinct CDR3 sequences, with over 25% occurring once and the leading ten covering 30% to 40%. Sample: PBMCs, taken before TCRalphabeta/CD19-depleted stem cell transplant. These receptors all come from a boy under two years old with Wiskott-Aldrich syndrome, due to receive a stem cell transplant. CDR3s include the opening cysteine and the closing phenylalanine or tryptophan. The D gene is left open where the match is weak. Clone size is stated in some rows and not others, as once, few, many or a class when expanded.

>TRBJ2-5|few|TRBD1|TRBV20-1
TGCAGTGCTAAACAGGGGTTTAGGGAGACCCAGTACTTC
CSAKQGFRETQYF
>TRBJ2-3|.|.|TRBV29-1
TGCAGCGTTGAAAGTCCCAGCGGCACAGATACGCAGTATTTT
CSVESPSGTDTQYF
>TRBJ2-2|few|TRBD2|TRBV2
TGTGCCAGCAGTCGGACTAGCGGGAGCTGGGAGCTGTTTTTT
CASSRTSGSWELFF
>TRBJ2-1|few|.|TRBV5-6
TGTGCCAGCAGCTTGTCCAACAATGAGCAGTTCTTC
CASSLSNNEQFF
>TRBJ2-7|few|TRBD1|TRBV9
TGTGCCAGCAGCTTGACAGGGCTAGAGCAGTACTTC
CASSLTGLEQYF
>TRBJ2-1|few|TRBD2|TRBV10-3
TGTGCCATCAGTGGAGGACTAGCGTCTAATGAGCAGTTCTTC
CAISGGLASNEQFF
>TRBJ2-5|few|TRBD1|TRBV5-1
TGCGCCAGCAGCTTGGCCTCAACCGGGACAGGGACATCGTGGACCCAGTACTTC
CASSLASTGTGTSWTQYF
>TRBJ2-5|few|.|TRBV10-2
TGCGCCAGCAGTGAGTATAGGGGCGTCAGAGAGACCCAGTACTTC
CASSEYRGVRETQYF
>TRBJ2-5|.|.|TRBV20-1
TGCAGTGCTAGACAGCCCGGGGCCCAGTACTTC
CSARQPGAQYF
>TRBJ1-1|few|.|TRBV4-2
TGTGCCAGCAGCCAAGTTTCCGAAACTGAAGCTTTCTTT
CASSQVSETEAFF
>TRBJ2-7|few|TRBD1|TRBV28
TGTGCCAGCAGCCCGGGCAGGGGGCGGTCCTACGAGCAGTACTTC
CASSPGRGRSYEQYF
>TRBJ1-1|few|.|TRBV5-6
TGTGCCAGCAGCTTGGGCCAATCCAGTGGAGCTTTCTTT
CASSLGQSSGAFF
>TRBJ1-6|.|.|TRBV10-1
TGCGCCAGCAGTCCGGGCCGGAATTCACCCCTCCACTTT
CASSPGRNSPLHF
>TRBJ1-2|.|.|TRBV27
TGTGCCAGCAGTACTATAGACAGGTTCCCCTATGGCTACACCTTC
CASSTIDRFPYGYTF
>TRBJ1-3|.|.|TRBV20-1
TGCAGTGCTAGAGCCGAGATTCGAGGAAACACCATATATTTT
CSARAEIRGNTIYF
>TRBJ2-7|few|.|TRBV20-1
TGCAGTGCTCCCTGGGGGGGCGTGCAGCAGTACTTC
CSAPWGGVQQYF
>TRBJ2-1|few|.|TRBV10-3
TGTGCCATGAGAGACACCCTACATTACAATGAGCAGTTCTTC
CAMRDTLHYNEQFF
>TRBJ2-7|few|.|TRBV2
TGTGCCAGCAGTGAATGGCAGCTTGGCGAGCAGTACTTC
CASSEWQLGEQYF
>TRBJ2-1|.|TRBD1|TRBV11-2
TGTGCCAGCAGCTTAACCTCCGGGACAGTCTACAATGAGCAGTTCTTC
CASSLTSGTVYNEQFF
>TRBJ2-2|once|TRBD1|TRBV29-1
TGCAGCGTTGAAGGGACAGGGGTGAACACCGGGGAGCTGTTTTTT
CSVEGTGVNTGELFF
>TRBJ2-2|.|TRBD2|TRBV5-1
TGCGCCAGCAGCGCGAGACTAGCGGGAGAAAACGGGGAGCTGTTTTTT
CASSARLAGENGELFF
>TRBJ2-7|few|.|TRBV20-1
TGCAGTGCCGAATCGACTAACACCTACGAGCAGTACTTC
CSAESTNTYEQYF
>TRBJ2-7|.|.|TRBV27
TGTGCCAGCAGTTTAAAACTCGGCGAGCAGTACTTC
CASSLKLGEQYF
>TRBJ2-2|.|TRBD2|TRBV12-3/TRBV12-4
TGTGCCAGCTGTAGCGGGAGGCGGGGCCGGGAGCTGTTTTTT
CASCSGRRGRELFF
>TRBJ2-2|.|TRBD1|TRBV27
TGTGCCAGCAGTTTTGTCCGGGACAGGGGCCTCCCCGGGGAGCTGTTTTTT
CASSFVRDRGLPGELFF
>TRBJ1-2|once|.|TRBV7-9
TGTGCCAGCAGCCTATCTACAGGGTTCGATGGCTACACCTTC
CASSLSTGFDGYTF
>TRBJ1-1|.|.|TRBV12-3/TRBV12-4
TGTGCCAGCAGTTTGGGGGAGAATGAAGCTTTCTTT
CASSLGENEAFF
>TRBJ1-1|.|TRBD1|TRBV12-3/TRBV12-4
TGTGCCAGCAGTCGGACAGGGGGGAACACTGAAGCTTTCTTT
CASSRTGGNTEAFF
>TRBJ2-1|few|.|TRBV12-3/TRBV12-4
TGTGCCAGCAGTCGTAGCGCCCAATCCTACAATGAGCAGTTCTTC
CASSRSAQSYNEQFF
>TRBJ2-4|.|.|TRBV5-1
TGCGCCAGCAGCCTGGTGGACAAAAAAAACATTCAGTACTTC
CASSLVDKKNIQYF
>TRBJ2-1|few|.|TRBV20-1
TGCAGTGCTAGAGATGAGCGAAAAGGGGATAATGAGCAGTTCTTC
CSARDERKGDNEQFF